The clone carrying this TCR beta chain was detected ten times or more. The entry originates in a study of identical twins. Template switching supplied a universal primer site; unique molecular identifiers were carried on the cDNA. TCRdb re-analysed the 5' RACE reads in MiXCR, keeping a single row per CDR3 protein. The sample consists of nearly 900,000 distinct CDR3 sequences, 9% to 15% of them appearing once. These data are also associated with another study on yellow fever vaccine responses in identical twins.

The sequencing input was PBMCs. The TCR was taken from a woman aged 18-35 years in good health.

CDR3 amino acids: CASSSGTGLTDTQYF. DNA for the CDR3: TGTGCCAGCAGCTCCGGGACAGGGTTAACAGATACGCAGTATTTT. V and J are TRBV28 and TRBJ2-3; 9 bases match TRBD1. This CDR3 comprises 15 residues. V trimming: 6 bases; J trimming: 3 bases; junction bases outside the gene matches: 7. Looked up from germline, CDR1 is MDHEN and CDR2 is SYDVKM.